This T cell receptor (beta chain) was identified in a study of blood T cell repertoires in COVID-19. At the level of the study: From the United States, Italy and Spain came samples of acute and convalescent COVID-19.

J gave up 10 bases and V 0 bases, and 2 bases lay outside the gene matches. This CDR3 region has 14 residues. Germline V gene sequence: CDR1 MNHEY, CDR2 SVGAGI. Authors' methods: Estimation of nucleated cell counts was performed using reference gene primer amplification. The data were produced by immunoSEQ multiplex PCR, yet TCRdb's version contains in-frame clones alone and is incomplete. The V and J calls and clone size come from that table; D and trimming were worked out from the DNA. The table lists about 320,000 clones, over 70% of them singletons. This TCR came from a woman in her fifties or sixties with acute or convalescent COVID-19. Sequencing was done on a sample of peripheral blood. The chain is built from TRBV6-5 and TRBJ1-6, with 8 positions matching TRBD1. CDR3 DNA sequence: TGTGCCAGCAGTTACTCCAGGGGGCAATCACCCCTCCACTTT. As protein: CASSYSRGQSPLHF.